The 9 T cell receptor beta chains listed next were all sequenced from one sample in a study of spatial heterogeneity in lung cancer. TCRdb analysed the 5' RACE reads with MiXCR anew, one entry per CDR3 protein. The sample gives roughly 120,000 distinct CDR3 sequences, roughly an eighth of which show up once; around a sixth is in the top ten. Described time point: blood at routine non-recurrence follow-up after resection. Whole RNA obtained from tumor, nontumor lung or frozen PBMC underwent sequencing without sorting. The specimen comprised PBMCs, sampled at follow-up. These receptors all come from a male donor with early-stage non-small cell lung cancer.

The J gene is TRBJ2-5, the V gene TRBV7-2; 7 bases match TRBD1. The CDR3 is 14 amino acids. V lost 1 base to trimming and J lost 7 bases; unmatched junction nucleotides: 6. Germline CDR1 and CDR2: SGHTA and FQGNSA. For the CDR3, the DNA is TGTGCCAGCAGCTTAGTACAGGGGTCAGGGACCCAGTACTTC. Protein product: CASSLVQGSGTQYF. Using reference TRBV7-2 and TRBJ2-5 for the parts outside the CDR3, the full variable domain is GAGVSQSPSNKVTEKGKDVELRCDPISGHTALYWYRQSLGQGLEFLIYFQGNSAPDKSGLPSDRFSAERTGGSVSTLTIQRTQQEDSAVYLCASSLVQGSGTQYFGPGTRLLVL.

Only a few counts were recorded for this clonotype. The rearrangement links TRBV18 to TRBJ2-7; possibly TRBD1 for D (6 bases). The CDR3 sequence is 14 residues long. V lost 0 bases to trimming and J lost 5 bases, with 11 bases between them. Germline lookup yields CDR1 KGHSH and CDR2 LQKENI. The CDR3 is CASSPPNRDNEQYF. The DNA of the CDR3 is TGTGCCAGCTCACCACCGAACAGGGACAACGAGCAGTACTTC.

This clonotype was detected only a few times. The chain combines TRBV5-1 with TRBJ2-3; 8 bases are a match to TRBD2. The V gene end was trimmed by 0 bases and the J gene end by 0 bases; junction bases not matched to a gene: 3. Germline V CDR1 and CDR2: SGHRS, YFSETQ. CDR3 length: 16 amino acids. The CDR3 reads CASSLVAGSSTDTQYF. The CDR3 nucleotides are TGCGCCAGCAGCTTGGTAGCGGGGTCTAGCACAGATACGCAGTATTTT.

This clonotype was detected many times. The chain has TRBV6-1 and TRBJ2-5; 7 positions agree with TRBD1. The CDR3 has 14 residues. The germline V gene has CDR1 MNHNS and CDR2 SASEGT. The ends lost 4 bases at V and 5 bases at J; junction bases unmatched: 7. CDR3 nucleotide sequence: TGTGCCAGCAGTGGACCCAGACAGGGCGAGACCCAGTACTTC. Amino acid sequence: CASSGPRQGETQYF.

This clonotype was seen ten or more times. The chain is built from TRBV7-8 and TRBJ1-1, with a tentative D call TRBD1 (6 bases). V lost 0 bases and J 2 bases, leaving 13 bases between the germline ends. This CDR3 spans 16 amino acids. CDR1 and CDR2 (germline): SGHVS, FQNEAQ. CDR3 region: CASSLARAGVNTEAFF. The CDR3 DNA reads TGTGCCAGCAGCTTAGCGCGGGCAGGGGTTAACACTGAAGCTTTCTTT.

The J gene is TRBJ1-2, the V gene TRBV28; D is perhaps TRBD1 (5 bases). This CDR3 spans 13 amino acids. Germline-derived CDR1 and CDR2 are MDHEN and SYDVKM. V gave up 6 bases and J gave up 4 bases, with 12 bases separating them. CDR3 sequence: CASRLTGPYGYTF. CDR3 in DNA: TGTGCCAGCAGGCTAACGGGGCCCTATGGCTACACCTTC.

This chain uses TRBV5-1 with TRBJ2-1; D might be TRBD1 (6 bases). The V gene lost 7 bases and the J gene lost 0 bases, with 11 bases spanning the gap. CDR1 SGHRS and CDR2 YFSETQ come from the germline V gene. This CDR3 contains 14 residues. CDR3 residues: CASFKGDSYNEQFF. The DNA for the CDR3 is TGCGCCAGCTTCAAGGGGGACTCCTACAATGAGCAGTTCTTC.

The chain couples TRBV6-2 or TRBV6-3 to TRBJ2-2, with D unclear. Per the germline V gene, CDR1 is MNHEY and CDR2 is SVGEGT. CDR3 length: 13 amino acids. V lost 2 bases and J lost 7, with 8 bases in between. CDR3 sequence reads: CASSYNRIGELFF. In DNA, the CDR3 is TGTGCCAGCAGTTACAATAGGATCGGGGAGCTGTTTTTT.

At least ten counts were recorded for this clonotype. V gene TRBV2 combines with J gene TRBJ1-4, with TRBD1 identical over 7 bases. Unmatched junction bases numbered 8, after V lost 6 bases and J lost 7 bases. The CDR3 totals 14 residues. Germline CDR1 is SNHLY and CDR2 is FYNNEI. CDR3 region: CASSTPRGSEKLFF. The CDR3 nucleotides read TGTGCCAGCAGCACACCCAGGGGGAGTGAAAAACTGTTTTTT.